What follows is one T cell receptor beta chain and its context. This specimen belongs to a study of control samples from healthy donors and cancer patients. CDR1 MDHEN and CDR2 SYDVKM come from the germline V gene. Trimming left V 4 bases short and J 7 bases short, with 7 bases between. There are 11 residues in the CDR3. Sequencing used immunoSEQ multiplex PCR; TCRdb keeps in-frame clones, though not all of them. The sample holds roughly 50,000 clones, almost 96% seen once. The sequenced sample consisted of blood. V is TRBV28 and J is TRBJ2-5, with unresolved D. The origin of this receptor is a woman aged 30 to 39 in good health. DNA of the CDR3: TGTGCCAGCAGTTCCCCTGGGACCCAGTACTTC. This codes for CASSSPGTQYF.